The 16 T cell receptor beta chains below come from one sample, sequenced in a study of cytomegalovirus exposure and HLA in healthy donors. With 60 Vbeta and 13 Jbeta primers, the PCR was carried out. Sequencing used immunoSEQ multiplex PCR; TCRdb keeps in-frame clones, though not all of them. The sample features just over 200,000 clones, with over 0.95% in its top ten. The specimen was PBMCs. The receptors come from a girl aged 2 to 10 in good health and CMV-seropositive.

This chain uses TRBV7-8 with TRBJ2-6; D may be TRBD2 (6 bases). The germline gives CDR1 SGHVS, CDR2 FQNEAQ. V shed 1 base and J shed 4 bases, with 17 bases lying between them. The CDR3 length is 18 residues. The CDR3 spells CASSLVFPGRSGANVLTF. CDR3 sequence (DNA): TGTGCCAGCAGCTTAGTCTTTCCAGGGAGGTCCGGGGCCAACGTCCTGACTTTC.

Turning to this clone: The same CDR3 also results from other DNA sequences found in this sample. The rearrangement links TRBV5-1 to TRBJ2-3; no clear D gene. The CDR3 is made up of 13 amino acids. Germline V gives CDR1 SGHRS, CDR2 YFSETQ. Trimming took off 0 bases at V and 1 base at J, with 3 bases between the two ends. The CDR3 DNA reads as TGCGCCAGCAGCTTGGCGGGCACAGATACGCAGTATTTT. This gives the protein CASSLAGTDTQYF.

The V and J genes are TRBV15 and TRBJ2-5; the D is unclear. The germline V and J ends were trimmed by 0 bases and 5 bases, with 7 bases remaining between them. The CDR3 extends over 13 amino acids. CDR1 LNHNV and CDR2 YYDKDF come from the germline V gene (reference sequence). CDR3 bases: TGTGCCACCAGCAGAGATGTCGGGGAGACCCAGTACTTC. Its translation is CATSRDVGETQYF. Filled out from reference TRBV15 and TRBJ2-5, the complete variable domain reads DAMVIQNPRYQVTQFGKPVTLSCSQTLNHNVMYWYQQKSSQAPKLLFHYYDKDFNNEADTPDNFQSRRPNTSFCFLDIRSPGLGDTAMYLCATSRDVGETQYFGPGTRLLVL.

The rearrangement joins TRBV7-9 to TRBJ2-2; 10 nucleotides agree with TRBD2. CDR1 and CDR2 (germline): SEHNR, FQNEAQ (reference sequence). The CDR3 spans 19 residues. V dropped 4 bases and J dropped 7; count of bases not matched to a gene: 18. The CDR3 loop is CASSSVGDASGRRVGELFF. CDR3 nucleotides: TGTGCCAGCAGCTCAGTGGGTGACGCTAGCGGGAGAAGAGTCGGGGAGCTGTTTTTT.

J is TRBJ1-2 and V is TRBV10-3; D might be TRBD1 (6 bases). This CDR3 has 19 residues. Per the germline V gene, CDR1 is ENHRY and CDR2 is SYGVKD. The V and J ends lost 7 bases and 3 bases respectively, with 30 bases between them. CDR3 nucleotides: TGTGCCATCAAAGGGGGGGTTTTCGTCGCGCGTGGGCCTGACTATGGCTACACCTTC. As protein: CAIKGGVFVARGPDYGYTF.

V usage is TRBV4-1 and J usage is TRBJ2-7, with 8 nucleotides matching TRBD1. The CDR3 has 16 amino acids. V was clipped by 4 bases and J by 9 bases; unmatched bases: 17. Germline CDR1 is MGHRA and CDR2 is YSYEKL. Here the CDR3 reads CASSLQPGQDLYPQYF. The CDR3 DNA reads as TGCGCCAGCAGCCTCCAACCGGGACAGGACCTATACCCGCAGTACTTC.

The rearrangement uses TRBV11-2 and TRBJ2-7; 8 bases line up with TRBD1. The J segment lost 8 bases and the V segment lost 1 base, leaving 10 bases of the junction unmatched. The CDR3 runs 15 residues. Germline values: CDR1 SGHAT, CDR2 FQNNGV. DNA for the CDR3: TGTGCCAGCAGCTTAGTGCCCAGGGGGCTTTCTCAGCAGTACTTC. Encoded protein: CASSLVPRGLSQQYF.

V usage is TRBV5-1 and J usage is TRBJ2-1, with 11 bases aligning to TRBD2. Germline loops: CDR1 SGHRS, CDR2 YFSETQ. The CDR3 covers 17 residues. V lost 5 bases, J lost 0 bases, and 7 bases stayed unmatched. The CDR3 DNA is TGCGCCAGCAGACTAATAGCGGGAGGGCCCTCCTACAATGAGCAGTTCTTC. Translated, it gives CASRLIAGGPSYNEQFF.

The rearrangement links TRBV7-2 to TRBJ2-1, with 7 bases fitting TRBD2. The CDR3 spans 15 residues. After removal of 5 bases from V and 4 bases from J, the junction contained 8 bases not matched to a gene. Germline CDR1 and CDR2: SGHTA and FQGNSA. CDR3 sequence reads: CASSLSSGEYNEQFF. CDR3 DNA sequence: TGTGCCAGCAGCCTCTCTAGCGGAGAGTACAATGAGCAGTTCTTC.

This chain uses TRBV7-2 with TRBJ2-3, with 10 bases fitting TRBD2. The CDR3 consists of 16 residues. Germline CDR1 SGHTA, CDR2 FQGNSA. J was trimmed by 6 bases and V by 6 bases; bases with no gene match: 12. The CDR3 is CASSRNPSGSADTQYF. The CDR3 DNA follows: TGTGCCAGCAGTCGTAACCCTAGCGGGAGTGCGGATACGCAGTATTTT.

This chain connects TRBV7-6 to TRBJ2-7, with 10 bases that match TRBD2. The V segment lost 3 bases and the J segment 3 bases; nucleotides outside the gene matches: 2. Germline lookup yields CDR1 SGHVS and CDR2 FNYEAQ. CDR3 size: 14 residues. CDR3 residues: CASSFGTSDYEQYF. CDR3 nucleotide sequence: TGTGCCAGCAGCTTTGGGACTAGCGACTACGAGCAGTACTTC.

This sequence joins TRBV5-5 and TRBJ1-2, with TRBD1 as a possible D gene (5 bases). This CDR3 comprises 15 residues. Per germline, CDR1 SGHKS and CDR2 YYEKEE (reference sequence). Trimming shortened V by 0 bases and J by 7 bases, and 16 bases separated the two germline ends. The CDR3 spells CASSLAAGRLGGYTF. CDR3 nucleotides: TGTGCCAGCAGCTTGGCGGCAGGGAGGCTGGGTGGCTACACCTTC.

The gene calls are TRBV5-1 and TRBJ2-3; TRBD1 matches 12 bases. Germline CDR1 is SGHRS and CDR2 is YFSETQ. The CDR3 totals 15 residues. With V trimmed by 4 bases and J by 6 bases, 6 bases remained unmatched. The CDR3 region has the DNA TGCGCCAGCAGCCCCGGGGGACAGGGGGCCGATACGCAGTATTTT. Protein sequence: CASSPGGQGADTQYF.

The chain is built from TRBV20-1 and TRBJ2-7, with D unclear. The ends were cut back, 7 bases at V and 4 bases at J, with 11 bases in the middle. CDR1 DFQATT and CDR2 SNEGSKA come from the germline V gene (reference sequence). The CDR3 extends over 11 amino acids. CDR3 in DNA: TGCAGTGTCCCGGGTCGGTACGAGCAGTACTTC. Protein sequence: CSVPGRYEQYF.

CDR3 region: CASSARLVYNEQFF. The CDR3 DNA is TGCGCCAGCAGTGCCCGGTTAGTCTACAATGAGCAGTTCTTC. V and J are TRBV10-1 and TRBJ2-1; D is undetermined. This CDR3 spans 14 amino acids. Germline CDR1 and CDR2: WNHNN and SYGVQD (reference sequence). The V end lost 4 bases, the J end lost 3 bases, and 10 bases lay between the germline ends.

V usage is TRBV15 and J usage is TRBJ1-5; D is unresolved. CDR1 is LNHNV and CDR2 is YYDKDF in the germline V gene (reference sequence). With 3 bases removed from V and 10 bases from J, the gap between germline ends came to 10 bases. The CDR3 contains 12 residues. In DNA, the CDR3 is TGTGCCACCAGCAGTTATCTGAGCCCCCAGCATTTT. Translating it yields CATSSYLSPQHF.